The entry that follows covers one T cell receptor (beta chain) sequence. The antigen is unknown. This entry comes from a study of cytomegalovirus exposure and HLA in healthy donors. V lost 2 bases, J lost 1 base, and 5 bases stayed unmatched. The CDR3 extends over 16 amino acids. Per the germline V gene, CDR1 is MNHEY and CDR2 is SVGAGI. Findings of the study overall: Another analysis was done later, and it associated more than 15,000 TCR beta sequences with HLA alleles at 0.05 false discovery rate. Associated with cytomegalovirus, according to the listing, were some 150 TCR beta chains. Apart from CMV serostatus, no immune exposure information was available.

With 60 Vbeta and 13 Jbeta primers, the PCR was carried out. In the original workflow: Roughly 11 million shared chains were among some 80 million unique TCR beta chains counted in a later analysis. This table comes from immunoSEQ multiplex PCR, and its TCRdb copy is limited to in-frame clones, with some not included. V and J calls and clone size are copied from that table; D and trimming were computed from the DNA. The table records roughly 93,000 clones, around 75% of them present only once. Sequencing used PBMCs. The sequence was collected from a man younger than 35 in good health and CMV-seropositive. V and J are TRBV6-5 and TRBJ2-3, with TRBD1 matching 8 bases. This CDR3 is CASSYDSGGRTDTQYF. For the CDR3, the DNA is TGTGCCAGCAGTTACGACTCAGGGGGCCGCACAGATACGCAGTATTTT.